Below, 10 T cell receptor beta chains from the same sample are listed, as sequenced in a study of OX40 agonist ivuxolimab in advanced cancers. Only in-frame clones appear in the TCRdb table, and some are missing; sequencing was by immunoSEQ multiplex PCR. The profile shows about 84,000 clones, approximately 89% of them singletons. The material sequenced was CD4+ or CD8+ T cells sorted from blood, taken in a trial of the OX40 agonist ivuxolimab. These receptors originate from an adult with an advanced solid tumor such as melanoma, head and neck, liver or kidney cancer.

This chain joins TRBV7-8 and TRBJ1-5, with 8 nucleotides matching TRBD1. Trimming at V came to 4 bases and at J to 4 bases, leaving 12 bases not matched to a gene. Germline V lookup: CDR1 SGHVS, CDR2 FQNEAQ. This CDR3 comprises 17 residues. Written as DNA, the CDR3 is TGTGCCAGCAGCTCGAACACACAGGGGGTCCGAAATCAGCCCCAGCATTTT. Amino acids: CASSSNTQGVRNQPQHF.

The rearrangement joins TRBV28 to TRBJ2-5; either TRBD1 or TRBD2 may supply D (5 bases each). Deletions cut 4 bases from V and 9 bases from J, with 12 bases between. The CDR3 sequence is 12 residues long. Germline V CDR1 and CDR2: MDHEN, SYDVKM. The CDR3 nucleotides are TGTGCCAGCAGTTCGGGACCCGCTTCCCAGTACTTC. It encodes CASSSGPASQYF.

This chain joins TRBV30 and TRBJ2-2, with D hard to call. Looked up from germline, CDR1 is GTSNPN and CDR2 is SVGIG (reference sequence). V was clipped by 0 bases and J by 1 base, with 9 bases between them. The CDR3 contains 15 residues. The CDR3 protein is CAWSVARMNTGELFF. The CDR3 bases are TGTGCCTGGAGTGTGGCTCGCATGAACACCGGGGAGCTGTTTTTT.

This chain connects TRBV19 to TRBJ2-7, with 7 positions matching TRBD1. Germline values: CDR1 LNHDA, CDR2 SQIVND (reference sequence). This CDR3 contains 14 residues. Losses at the gene ends were 4 bases for V and 5 bases for J; bases not matched to a gene: 8. The CDR3 is CASSTRGWFHEQYF. Here the CDR3 DNA reads TGTGCCAGTAGTACCAGGGGGTGGTTCCACGAGCAGTACTTC.

The chain uses TRBV5-1 and TRBJ2-5; TRBD1 agrees at 9 bases. TRBJ2-7 matches the DNA end more closely, so the J call is doubtful. The CDR3 has 15 amino acids. Germline V gives CDR1 SGHRS, CDR2 YFSETQ. The DNA of the CDR3 is TGCGCCAGCAGCTTGGAGGGGACAGGGACCTACGAGCAGTACTTC. Translating it yields CASSLEGTGTYEQYF.

The chain employs TRBV30 and TRBJ2-5; 7 nucleotides agree with TRBD1. The J call may be faulty, since TRBJ2-7 better matches the DNA end. Germline CDR1 reads GTSNPN; CDR2 reads SVGIG (reference sequence). CDR3 length: 14 amino acids. The CDR3 sequence is CAWSKGQLNYEQYF. The CDR3 DNA reads as TGTGCCTGGAGTAAGGGACAGTTAAACTACGAGCAGTACTTC.

This clone was found once. The rearrangement uses TRBV5-1 and TRBJ2-7; the D is unclear. CDR1 is SGHRS, CDR2 YFSETQ, per germline. CDR3 length: 13 residues. Trimming removed 2 bases at V and 3 bases at J, with 9 bases between. CDR3 residues: CASSLSYDYEQYF. Written as DNA, the CDR3 is TGCGCCAGCAGCTTATCGTATGACTACGAGCAGTACTTC.

This chain connects TRBV4-2 to TRBJ2-1; TRBD2 matches 11 bases. The CDR3 consists of 17 residues. The germline CDR1 and CDR2 sequences are LGHNA and YNFKEQ. The ends lost 0 bases at V and 5 bases at J; junction bases unmatched: 6. CDR3 sequence reads: CASSQDARLAGNNEQFF. The CDR3, as DNA: TGTGCCAGCAGCCAAGATGCCAGACTAGCGGGAAACAATGAGCAGTTCTTC.

This clone has a single count. The chain recombines TRBV5-4 with TRBJ2-1; a possible D gene is TRBD1 (5 bases). The CDR3 is 16 amino acids. Germline loops: CDR1 SGHNT, CDR2 YYREEE (reference sequence). Between the trimmed V and J ends, which lost 2 bases and 2 bases, there was a span of 14 bases. CDR3: CASSFSPGLTYNEQFF. CDR3 DNA sequence: TGTGCCAGCAGCTTTTCCCCAGGGCTGACCTACAATGAGCAGTTCTTC. The entire variable domain, with the rest obtained from reference TRBV5-4 and TRBJ2-1, is as follows: ETGVTQSPTHLIKTRGQQVTLRCSSQSGHNTVSWYQQALGQGPQFIFQYYREEENGRGNFPPRFSGLQFPNYSSELNVNALELDDSALYLCASSFSPGLTYNEQFFGPGTRLTVL.

This clone appeared a single time. The chain has TRBV29-1 and TRBJ1-2, with 10 positions matching TRBD1. Per the germline V gene, CDR1 is SQVTM and CDR2 is ANQGSEA. V was pared by 7 bases and J by 4 bases, with 3 bases of the junction left unmatched. The CDR3 loop spans 12 amino acids. The CDR3 DNA sequence: TGCAGCGCTCGGACAGGGGGCTATGGCTACACCTTC. It is translated as CSARTGGYGYTF.